These T cell receptor beta chains were read from a single sample in a study of OX40 agonist ivuxolimab in advanced cancers. This table comes from immunoSEQ multiplex PCR, and its TCRdb copy is limited to in-frame clones, with some not included. The sample lists 57,000 or so clones; about 86% were seen once. Here the sequenced sample was CD4+ or CD8+ T cells sorted from blood, taken in a trial of the OX40 agonist ivuxolimab. The receptor set was obtained from an adult with an advanced solid tumor such as melanoma, head and neck, liver or kidney cancer. The CDR3 runs from the conserved cysteine through the conserved F or W. The D gene is left open where the match is weak. Size is omitted from some rows. Given values are once, few, many or a class for expanded clones.

TRBV18	NA	TRBD1	TRBJ1-6	TGTGCCAGCTCTCAGGACAGGGGGGACTCACCCCTCCACTTT	CASSQDRGDSPLHF
TRBV19	few	TRBD1	TRBJ2-7	TGTGCCAGTAGCGACAGGGGGTACGAGCAGTACTTC	CASSDRGYEQYF
TRBV7-3	once	NA	TRBJ2-5	TGTGCCAGCAGCTTATTCGGGGCAGGGGAGACCCAGTACTTC	CASSLFGAGETQYF
TRBV6-1	NA	NA	TRBJ1-2	TGTGCCAGCAGTGAAGGGGGGAGGGTTTATGGCTACACCTTC	CASSEGGRVYGYTF
TRBV7-6	NA	NA	TRBJ1-1	TGTGCCAGCAGCTTAAATGTGGGGGCCCTGAACACTGAAGCTTTCTTT	CASSLNVGALNTEAFF
TRBV10-1	NA	NA	TRBJ1-1	TGCGCCAGCAGTGACTCAGGATCCGTCCGGACTGAAGCTTTCTTT	CASSDSGSVRTEAFF
TRBV4-1	NA	TRBD2	TRBJ2-5	TGCGCCAGCAGCCAAGATGGGGCGGGGGGGCAGGAGACCCAGTACTTC	CASSQDGAGGQETQYF
TRBV6-5	NA	NA	TRBJ1-1	TGTGCCAGCAGCCCCTGGGCCCCGGGGGACCCTGAAGCTTTCTTT	CASSPWAPGDPEAFF
TRBV6-5	NA	NA	TRBJ1-2	TGTGCCAGCAGTTTGACAGAGAACTATGGCTACACCTTC	CASSLTENYGYTF
TRBV6-5	NA	NA	TRBJ2-5	TGTGCCAGCAGTTCCCACCTCGGTCAGACGGAGACCCAGTACTTC	CASSSHLGQTETQYF
TRBV30	once	NA	TRBJ1-4	TGTGCCTGGAGTAACGGGAGGGCCCGGGGCGAAAAACTGTTTTTT	CAWSNGRARGEKLFF
TRBV5-1	few	NA	TRBJ1-1	TGCGCCAGCAGCTTGGACCTCCTACAGGGTGCAGCTTTCTTT	CASSLDLLQGAAFF
TRBV29-1	NA	NA	TRBJ2-3	TGCAGCGTTGGGGTTGGGGGTAGCACAGATACGCAGTATTTT	CSVGVGGSTDTQYF
TRBV7-9	NA	NA	TRBJ2-2	TGTGCCAGCAGTTTACAGGGATGGGTCACCGGGGAGCTGTTTTTT	CASSLQGWVTGELFF
TRBV19	NA	TRBD2	TRBJ2-7	TGTGCCAGTAGGGCTAGCGGGGTCTCCTACGAGCAGTACTTC	CASRASGVSYEQYF
TRBV14	NA	NA	TRBJ2-1	TGTGCCAGCAGCCAAGAATGGGCTTATTTATGGGCCTCGTTCCACAATGAGCAGTTCTTC	CASSQEWAYLWASFHNEQFF
TRBV2	NA	TRBD1	TRBJ1-1	TGTGCCAGCAGCGCGACAGGGGGGAACACTGAAGCTTTCTTT	CASSATGGNTEAFF
TRBV5-1	NA	NA	TRBJ2-1	TGCGCCAGCAACAAAGATAAGCCTAGCAATGAGCAGTTCTTC	CASNKDKPSNEQFF
TRBV18	NA	TRBD1	TRBJ2-7	TGTGCCAGCTCTCCACAGGGACAGGGGGTCTACGAGCAGTACTTC	CASSPQGQGVYEQYF
TRBV27	NA	NA	TRBJ2-2	TGTGCCAGCAGTTTATACGGCAGCGCGAACACCGGGGAGCTGTTTTTT	CASSLYGSANTGELFF
TRBV7-9	NA	TRBD1	TRBJ2-7	TGTGCCAGCAGCCCCCCCCCGGGACAGCGAACCTACGAGCAGTACTTC	CASSPPPGQRTYEQYF
TRBV11-2	NA	TRBD2	TRBJ2-2	TGTGCCAGCAGCCCATCGGGGGGGGGCACCGGGGAGCTGTTTTTT	CASSPSGGGTGELFF
TRBV11-3	once	NA	TRBJ1-1	TGTGCCAGCAGCTTTACGGTGGACACTGAAGCTTTCTTT	CASSFTVDTEAFF